The 20 T cell receptor beta chains below come from one sample, sequenced in a study of blood T cell repertoires in COVID-19. Sequenced by immunoSEQ multiplex PCR; TCRdb stores in-frame clones only, minus some. The table lists 65,000 to 80,000 clones, over 80% of them singletons. The sequenced sample consisted of peripheral blood. These receptors were obtained from a man in his fifties with active COVID-19.

The rearrangement joins TRBV7-9 to TRBJ2-1; 9 nucleotides line up with TRBD2. With V trimmed by 4 bases and J by 7 bases, 5 bases remained unmatched. The CDR3 consists of 14 residues. The germline gives CDR1 SEHNR, CDR2 FQNEAQ (reference sequence). In nucleotides, the CDR3 is TGTGCCAGCAGCTCCGGGACTAGCCGGAATGAGCAGTTCTTC. It codes for CASSSGTSRNEQFF.

The V and J genes are TRBV5-1 and TRBJ2-1; 7 bases are shared with TRBD2. The CDR3 runs to 15 residues. Per germline, CDR1 SGHRS and CDR2 YFSETQ. J was trimmed by 5 bases and V by 0 bases; bases with no gene match: 5. The CDR3 here is CASSLAAGVNNEQFF. In nucleotides, the CDR3 is TGCGCCAGCAGCTTGGCGGCGGGGGTAAACAATGAGCAGTTCTTC.

The chain employs TRBV30 and TRBJ2-7, with TRBD1 identical over 8 bases. The CDR3 extends over 16 amino acids. Trimming cost V 0 bases and J 4 bases; bases outside gene matches: 11. The germline gives CDR1 GTSNPN, CDR2 SVGIG (reference sequence). The CDR3 is CAWSVQWDRLRYEQYF. As DNA, the CDR3 is TGTGCCTGGAGTGTACAATGGGACAGGCTGAGGTACGAGCAGTACTTC.

The genes are TRBV7-2 and TRBJ2-7; TRBD2 matches at 7 bases. The CDR3 spans 17 residues. The junction had 14 bases not matched to a gene; V was cut back by 3 bases and J by 3 bases. Per germline, CDR1 SGHTA and CDR2 FQGNSA. The CDR3 protein is CASSFPGGSRGNYEQYF. DNA for the CDR3: TGTGCCAGCAGCTTTCCCGGGGGGAGCCGGGGGAACTACGAGCAGTACTTC.

J is TRBJ1-3 and V is TRBV7-2; 8 positions agree with TRBD1. V shed 5 bases and J 2 bases; nucleotides not matched to a gene: 8. Germline-derived CDR1 and CDR2 are SGHTA and FQGNSA. This CDR3 contains 16 residues. The CDR3 loop is CASSLRQGLAGNTIYF. CDR3 nucleotide sequence: TGTGCCAGCAGCCTTCGACAGGGGTTAGCTGGAAACACCATATATTTT. Variable domain in full (rest from reference TRBV7-2 and TRBJ1-3): GAGVSQSPSNKVTEKGKDVELRCDPISGHTALYWYRQSLGQGLEFLIYFQGNSAPDKSGLPSDRFSAERTGGSVSTLTIQRTQQEDSAVYLCASSLRQGLAGNTIYFGEGSWLTVV.

This sequence joins TRBV6-2 or TRBV6-3 and TRBJ2-3, with D possibly TRBD1 on 5 matching bases. Germline lookup yields CDR1 MNHEY and CDR2 SVGEGT. V was trimmed by 4 bases and J by 4 bases, leaving 9 bases between them. The CDR3 consists of 13 residues. The CDR3: CASSSPTADTQYF. CDR3 sequence (DNA): TGTGCCAGCAGTTCCCCGACAGCAGATACGCAGTATTTT.

The rearrangement joins TRBV7-9 to TRBJ1-1, with 8 bases aligning to TRBD1. Germline CDR1 and CDR2: SEHNR and FQNEAQ (reference sequence). J lost 0 bases, V lost 6 bases, and 6 bases had no gene match. The CDR3 is 15 amino acids. CDR3 nucleotides: TGTGCCAGCAGGCAAGAACAGGGGGTGAACACTGAAGCTTTCTTT. It yields the protein CASRQEQGVNTEAFF.

The chain employs TRBV20-1 and TRBJ1-2; TRBD1 matches at 10 bases. The V gene end was trimmed by 3 bases and the J gene end by 8 bases; junction bases not matched to a gene: 12. The CDR3 has 15 amino acids. CDR1 is DFQATT, CDR2 SNEGSKA, per germline (reference sequence). Here the CDR3 reads CSASRQGARSSGYTF. CDR3 nucleotide sequence: TGCAGTGCTAGTCGACAGGGGGCGCGCTCTAGCGGCTACACCTTC.

V is TRBV5-4 and J is TRBJ2-3; 15 bases map to TRBD2. With 4 bases clipped from V and 4 bases from J, the junction kept 7 bases outside the gene matches. CDR1 SGHNT and CDR2 YYREEE come from the germline V gene (reference sequence). CDR3 length equals 17 residues. CDR3 protein: CASSTTRTSGGADTQYF. CDR3 coding DNA: TGTGCCAGCAGCACCACCAGGACTAGCGGGGGGGCAGATACGCAGTATTTT. Full variable domain (rest looked up from reference TRBV5-4 and TRBJ2-3): ETGVTQSPTHLIKTRGQQVTLRCSSQSGHNTVSWYQQALGQGPQFIFQYYREEENGRGNFPPRFSGLQFPNYSSELNVNALELDDSALYLCASSTTRTSGGADTQYFGPGTRLTVL.

V gene TRBV7-2 combines with J gene TRBJ2-3, with 8 nucleotides matching TRBD2. V dropped 5 bases and J dropped 4; count of bases not matched to a gene: 11. This CDR3 is 16 amino acids long. Germline lookup yields CDR1 SGHTA and CDR2 FQGNSA. In nucleotides, the CDR3 is TGTGCCAGCAGCGTTAGTTGGGGGACTAGACCAGATACGCAGTATTTT. Protein product: CASSVSWGTRPDTQYF.

V is TRBV7-3 and J is TRBJ2-7, with 11 bases identical to TRBD2. V lost 5 bases to trimming and J lost 1 base; unmatched junction nucleotides: 4. Germline V gene sequence: CDR1 SGHTA, CDR2 FQGTGA. CDR3 length equals 15 residues. This chain's CDR3 is CASSLGLAGSYEQYF. The CDR3 region has the DNA TGTGCCAGCAGCCTCGGACTAGCGGGTTCCTACGAGCAGTACTTC.

This clone was seen a handful of times. The rearrangement uses TRBV6-2 or TRBV6-3 and TRBJ1-6; possible D gene TRBD1, 6 bases. Trimming took 6 bases from V and 10 from J, leaving 7 bases between them. Germline lookup yields CDR1 MNHEY and CDR2 SVGEGT. The CDR3 totals 11 residues. The chain's CDR3 is CASSRGSPLHF. The CDR3 DNA is TGTGCCAGCAGCAGGGGATCACCCCTCCACTTT.

The chain recombines TRBV7-9 with TRBJ2-1; 12 bases agree with TRBD1. Trimming at V came to 3 bases and at J to 7 bases, leaving 7 bases not matched to a gene. Germline values: CDR1 SEHNR, CDR2 FQNEAQ (reference sequence). This CDR3 has 16 amino acids. DNA for the CDR3: TGTGCCAGCAGCTTGGCCGGGACAGGGGGCTTAAATGAGCAGTTCTTC. Translation: CASSLAGTGGLNEQFF.

The chain combines TRBV6-2 or TRBV6-3 with TRBJ2-3, with 9 bases aligning to TRBD1. Looked up from germline, CDR1 is MNHEY and CDR2 is SVGEGT. Germline trimming cut 3 bases from V and 5 bases from J; bases unmatched to any gene: 9. The CDR3 covers 16 residues. The CDR3 DNA is TGTGCCAGCAGTTATCCACCGGGACAGGGTAAAGATACGCAGTATTTT. Residues: CASSYPPGQGKDTQYF.

The chain uses TRBV6-5 and TRBJ1-1; the D gene is possibly TRBD1 (6 bases). The CDR3 contains 11 residues. Germline lookup yields CDR1 MNHEY and CDR2 SVGAGI. Trimming shortened V by 3 bases and J by 11 bases, and 10 bases separated the two germline ends. The CDR3 loop is CASSYKGVAFF. In DNA form, the CDR3 reads TGTGCCAGCAGTTATAAGGGGGTGGCTTTCTTT.

The CDR3 is CASRHGGRAIKTQYF. As DNA, the CDR3 is TGTGCCAGCAGACACGGCGGGAGGGCCATCAAGACCCAGTACTTC. This rearrangement joins TRBV21-1 to TRBJ2-5; the table's D call, TRBD2, was not checked against the DNA. TRBV21-1 is a documented pseudogene. The CDR3 runs 15 residues.

J is TRBJ2-7 and V is TRBV25-1; 11 bases fit TRBD2. CDR3 size: 15 residues. CDR1 is MGHDK, CDR2 SYGVNS, per germline. J lost 5 bases, V lost 6 bases, and 9 bases had no gene match. The CDR3 DNA reads as TGTGCCAGCAGCGCTCTAGCGGGAGGCCATGACGAGCAGTACTTC. Encoded protein: CASSALAGGHDEQYF.

This clone showed up just once. The rearrangement links TRBV4-3 to TRBJ2-6; 10 bases align to TRBD1. Germline values: CDR1 LGHNA, CDR2 YSLEER. The J segment lost 2 bases and the V segment lost 2 bases, leaving 12 bases of the junction unmatched. There are 20 residues in the CDR3. The chain's CDR3 is CASSQHLGGQGSPGANVLTF. DNA of the CDR3: TGCGCCAGCAGCCAACACCTGGGGGGACAGGGGTCCCCTGGGGCCAACGTCCTGACTTTC.

The chain employs TRBV9 and TRBJ2-3; 10 bases line up with TRBD2. V shed 4 bases and J 2 bases; nucleotides not matched to a gene: 7. This CDR3 contains 16 residues. Germline CDR1 reads SGDLS; CDR2 reads YYNGEE. CDR3 loop: CASSPPSGGTTDTQYF. CDR3 DNA sequence: TGTGCCAGCAGCCCCCCTAGCGGGGGAACCACAGATACGCAGTATTTT. Variable domain in full (rest from reference TRBV9 and TRBJ2-3): DSGVTQTPKHLITATGQRVTLRCSPRSGDLSVYWYQQSLDQGLQFLIQYYNGEERAKGNILERFSAQQFPDLHSELNLSSLELGDSALYFCASSPPSGGTTDTQYFGPGTRLTVL.

The chain joins TRBV28 to TRBJ1-2; 8 nucleotides match TRBD1. The V segment lost 5 bases and the J segment 4 bases; nucleotides outside the gene matches: 9. The CDR3 runs 15 residues. CDR1 and CDR2 from the germline V gene are MDHEN and SYDVKM. The CDR3 DNA is TGTGCCAGCAGTAACTCCAGGGGGCGCCTCTATGGCTACACCTTC. This encodes CASSNSRGRLYGYTF.